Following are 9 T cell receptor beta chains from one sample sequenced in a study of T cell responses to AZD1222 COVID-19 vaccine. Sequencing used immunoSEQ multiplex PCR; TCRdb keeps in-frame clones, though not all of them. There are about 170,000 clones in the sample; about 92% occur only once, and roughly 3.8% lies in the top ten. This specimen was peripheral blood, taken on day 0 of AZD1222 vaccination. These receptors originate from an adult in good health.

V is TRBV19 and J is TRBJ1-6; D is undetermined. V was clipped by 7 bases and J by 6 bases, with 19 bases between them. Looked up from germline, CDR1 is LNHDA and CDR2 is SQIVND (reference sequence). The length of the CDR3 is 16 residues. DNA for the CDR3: TGTGCCAGTACCACCTCATTCCCGAGCGGTAATTCACCCCTCCACTTT. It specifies CASTTSFPSGNSPLHF.

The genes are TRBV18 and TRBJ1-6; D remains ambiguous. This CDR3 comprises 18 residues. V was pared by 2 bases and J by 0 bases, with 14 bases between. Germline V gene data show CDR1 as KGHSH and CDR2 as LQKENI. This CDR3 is CASSPLERMSSYNSPLHF. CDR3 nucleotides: TGTGCCAGCTCACCATTGGAACGGATGAGCTCCTATAATTCACCCCTCCACTTT. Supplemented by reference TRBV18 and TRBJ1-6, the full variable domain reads NAGVMQNPRHLVRRRGQEARLRCSPMKGHSHVYWYRQLPEEGLKFMVYLQKENIIDESGMPKERFSAEFPKEGPSILRIQQVVRGDSAAYFCASSPLERMSSYNSPLHFGNGTRLTVT.

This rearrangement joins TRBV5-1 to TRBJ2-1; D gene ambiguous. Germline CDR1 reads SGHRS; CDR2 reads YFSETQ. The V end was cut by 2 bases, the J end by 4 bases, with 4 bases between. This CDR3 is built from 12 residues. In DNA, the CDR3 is TGCGCCAGCAGCTTCGGGTACAATGAGCAGTTCTTC. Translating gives CASSFGYNEQFF. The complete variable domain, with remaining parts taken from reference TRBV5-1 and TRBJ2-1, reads KAGVTQTPRYLIKTRGQQVTLSCSPISGHRSVSWYQQTPGQGLQFLFEYFSETQRNKGNFPGRFSGRQFSNSRSEMNVSTLELGDSALYLCASSFGYNEQFFGPGTRLTVL.

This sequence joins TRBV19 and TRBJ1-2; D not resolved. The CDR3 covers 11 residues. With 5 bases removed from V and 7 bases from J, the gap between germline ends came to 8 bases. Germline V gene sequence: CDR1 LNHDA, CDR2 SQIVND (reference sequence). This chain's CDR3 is CASSPTVGYTF. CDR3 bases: TGTGCCAGTAGTCCCACTGTTGGCTACACCTTC.

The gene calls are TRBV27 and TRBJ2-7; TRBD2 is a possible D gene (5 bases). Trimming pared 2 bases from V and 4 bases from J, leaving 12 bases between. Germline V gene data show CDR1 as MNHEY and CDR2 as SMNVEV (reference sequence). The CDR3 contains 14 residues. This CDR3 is CASSLASSLYEQYF. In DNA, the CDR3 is TGTGCCAGCAGTTTAGCGTCTAGCTTGTACGAGCAGTACTTC.

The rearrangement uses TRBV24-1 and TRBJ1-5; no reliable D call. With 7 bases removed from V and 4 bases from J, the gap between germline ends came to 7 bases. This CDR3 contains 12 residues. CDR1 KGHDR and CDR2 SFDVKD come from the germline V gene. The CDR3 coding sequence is TGTGCCACCAGCGCCCTTAATCAGCCCCAGCATTTT. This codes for CATSALNQPQHF.

CDR3 sequence reads: CASSRQGAWEQYF. The DNA of the CDR3 is TGTGCCAGCAGCCGGCAGGGGGCGTGGGAGCAGTACTTC. The V call is TRBV27, the J call TRBJ2-7, with TRBD1 matching 8 bases. V gave up 6 bases and J gave up 7 bases; unmatched junction bases: 8. CDR1 and CDR2 from the germline V gene are MNHEY and SMNVEV (reference sequence). The CDR3 runs to 13 residues.

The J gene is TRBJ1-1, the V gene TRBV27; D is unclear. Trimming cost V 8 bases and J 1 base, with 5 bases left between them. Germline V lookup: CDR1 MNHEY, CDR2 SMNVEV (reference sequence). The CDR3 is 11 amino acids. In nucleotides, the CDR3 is TGTGCCAGCGTCAGGAACACTGAAGCTTTCTTT. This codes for CASVRNTEAFF.

The CDR3 here is CASSSKQGVSYNSPLHF. CDR3 DNA sequence: TGCGCCAGCAGCTCCAAACAGGGGGTTTCCTATAATTCACCCCTCCACTTT. The V call is TRBV5-1, the J call TRBJ1-6; 8 bases line up with TRBD1. After removal of 3 bases from V and 1 base from J, the junction contained 6 bases not matched to a gene. CDR1 and CDR2 (germline): SGHRS, YFSETQ. The CDR3 loop spans 17 amino acids.